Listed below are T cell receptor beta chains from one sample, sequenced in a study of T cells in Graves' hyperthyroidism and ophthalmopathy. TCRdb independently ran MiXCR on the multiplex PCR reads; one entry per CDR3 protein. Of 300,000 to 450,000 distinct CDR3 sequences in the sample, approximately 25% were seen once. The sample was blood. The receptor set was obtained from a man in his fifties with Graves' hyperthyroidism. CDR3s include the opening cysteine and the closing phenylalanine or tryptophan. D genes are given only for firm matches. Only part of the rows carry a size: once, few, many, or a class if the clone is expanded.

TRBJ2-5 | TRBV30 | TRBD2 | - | TGTGTTGCTAGCGGAGAGACCCAGTACTTC | CVASGETQYF
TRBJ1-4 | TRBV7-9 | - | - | TGTGCCAGCAGCTTAGTTACGATAGCCCTTCGCTCTAATGAAAAACTGTTTTTT | CASSLVTIALRSNEKLFF
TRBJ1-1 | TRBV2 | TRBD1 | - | TGTGCCAGCAGCAATAAGGGGTCCTTGGGACAGGGGAACACTGAAGCTTTCTTT | CASSNKGSLGQGNTEAFF
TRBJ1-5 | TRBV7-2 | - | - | TGTGCCAGCAGCTTAGCGCTGGGGCACAATCAGCCCCAGCATTTT | CASSLALGHNQPQHF
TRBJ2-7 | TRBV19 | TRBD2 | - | TGTGCCAGTAGTCCACTTGCCCCGGGCGGGAGGACTTTCCCGCAGTACTTC | CASSPLAPGGRTFPQYF
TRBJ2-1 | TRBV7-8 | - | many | TGTGCCAGCAGCTTTAAACAGGCCTCCTACAATGAGCAGTTCTTC | CASSFKQASYNEQFF
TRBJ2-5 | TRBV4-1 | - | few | TGCGCCAGCAGCCAAGAGAACAGGGAAGAGACCCAGTACTTC | CASSQENREETQYF
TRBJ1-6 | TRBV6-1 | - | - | TGTGCCACCCAGAACTCCTATAATTCACCCCTCCACTTT | CATQNSYNSPLHF
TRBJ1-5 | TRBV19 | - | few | TGTGCCACCTTGGGTGGGTACAATCAGCCCCAGCATTTT | CATLGGYNQPQHF
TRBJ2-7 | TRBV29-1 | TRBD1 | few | TGCAGCGGCCGGGACAGTGCTTTCCAGCAGTACTTC | CSGRDSAFQQYF
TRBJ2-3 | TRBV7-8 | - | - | TGTGCCAGCAGCCTTGGGCCTAGCGTCCGGCCAGATACGCAGTATTTT | CASSLGPSVRPDTQYF
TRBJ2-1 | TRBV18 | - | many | TGTGCCAGCTCACAGGACGGTTACAATGAGCAGTTCTTC | CASSQDGYNEQFF
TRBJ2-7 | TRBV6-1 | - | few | TGTGCCAGCAGTGACAGCCGGGACCCCATCGTGCAGTACTTC | CASSDSRDPIVQYF
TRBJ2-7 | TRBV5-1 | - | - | TGCGCCAGCAGCTTGGGACCCAAGAGCTCCTACGAGCAGTACTTC | CASSLGPKSSYEQYF
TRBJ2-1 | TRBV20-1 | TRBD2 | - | TGCAGTGCTAGAGAAATTAGCGGGAGGGCCTACAATGAGCAGTTCTTC | CSAREISGRAYNEQFF
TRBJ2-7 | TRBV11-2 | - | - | TGTGCCAGCAGCGATTATTCCGTGGAGGGGGGGAGTTATATGCAGTACTTC | CASSDYSVEGGSYMQYF
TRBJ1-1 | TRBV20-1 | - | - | TGCAGTGCTAGAGACAGGAGCACTGAAGCTTTCTTT | CSARDRSTEAFF
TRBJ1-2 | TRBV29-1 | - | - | TGCAGCGTTGAAGGTAACACCGATGGCTACACCTTC | CSVEGNTDGYTF
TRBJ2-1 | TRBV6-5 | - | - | TGTGCCAGCAGTTATACCCCCGTAGGGCCCCAGGATACTGAGCAGTTCTTC | CASSYTPVGPQDTEQFF
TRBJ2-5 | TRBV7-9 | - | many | TGTGCCAGCAGCTTAGCACGGCGGCGGGACGGGTCGGAGACCCAGTACTTC | CASSLARRRDGSETQYF
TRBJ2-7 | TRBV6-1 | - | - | TGTGCCAGCAGAGAAGGGCTCTACGAGCAGTACTTC | CASREGLYEQYF
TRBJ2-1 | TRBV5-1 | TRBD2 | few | TGCGCCAGCAGCTTGGAAGCGGGAGGGGGGAATGAGCAGTTCTTC | CASSLEAGGGNEQFF
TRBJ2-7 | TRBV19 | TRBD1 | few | TGTGCCAGTAGTGAACAGGGGGCGAGCTCCTACGAGCAGTACTTC | CASSEQGASSYEQYF
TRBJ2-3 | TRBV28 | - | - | TGTGCCAGCAGTTTCGGACAGTTTCGTGATACGCAGTATTTT | CASSFGQFRDTQYF
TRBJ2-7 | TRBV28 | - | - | TGTGCCAGCAGTTGGAGCGCCCAGGACTACGAGCAGTACTTC | CASSWSAQDYEQYF
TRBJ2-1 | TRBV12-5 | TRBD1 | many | TGTGCTAGTGGTTTGCCCAGGGGACAGGGTGACCATGAGCAGTTCTTC | CASGLPRGQGDHEQFF
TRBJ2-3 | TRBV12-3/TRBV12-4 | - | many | TGTGCCAGCAGTCACCAGAGAGGAGATACGCAGTATTTT | CASSHQRGDTQYF
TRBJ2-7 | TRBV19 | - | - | TGTGCCAGTAGGGAGACGGGCTATGACGAGCAGTACTTC | CASRETGYDEQYF
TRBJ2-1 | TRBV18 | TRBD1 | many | TGTGCCAGCTCCCCGGGACAGGGGGCTTCCTACAATGAGCAGTTCTTC | CASSPGQGASYNEQFF
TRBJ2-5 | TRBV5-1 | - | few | TGCGCCAGCAGCTTGGAAGGCGGGACGGAGACCCAGTACTTC | CASSLEGGTETQYF
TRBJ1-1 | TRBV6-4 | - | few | TGTGCCAGCAGTTGGGGGCGCGGAGCTGAAGCTTTCTTT | CASSWGRGAEAFF
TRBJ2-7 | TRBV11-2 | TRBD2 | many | TGTGCCAGCAGCTCCTGGGCGAGCGGGAGTATCGACGAGCAGTACTTC | CASSSWASGSIDEQYF
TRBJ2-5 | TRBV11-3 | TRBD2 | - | TGTGCCAGCAGCTCCCCCCTAGCGGGAGTTATGGAGACCCAGTACTTC | CASSSPLAGVMETQYF
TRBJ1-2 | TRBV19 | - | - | TGTGCCAGTCAAGGGGGGGCGCAGTCACGGGGGAACTATGGCTACACCTTC | CASQGGAQSRGNYGYTF
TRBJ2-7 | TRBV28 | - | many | TGTGCCAGCAGTCGACAGGATTACGAGCAGTACTTC | CASSRQDYEQYF
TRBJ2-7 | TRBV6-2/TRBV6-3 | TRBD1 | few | TGTGCCAGCAGGCTCTACCCCCCCAGACAGGGATCTATCCACGAGCAGTACTTC | CASRLYPPRQGSIHEQYF
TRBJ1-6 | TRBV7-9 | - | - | TGTGCCAGCAGACCAGACGGACGGGAATTCAATTCACCCCTCCACTTT | CASRPDGREFNSPLHF
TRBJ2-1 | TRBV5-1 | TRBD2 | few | TGCGCCAGCGCCTATAGCGGGAGGGCCGTACCTGAGCAGTTCTTC | CASAYSGRAVPEQFF
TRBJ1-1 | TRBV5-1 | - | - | TGCGCCAGCAGCTTGCGGACCTCAGGGGATGGTACTGAAGCTTTCTTT | CASSLRTSGDGTEAFF
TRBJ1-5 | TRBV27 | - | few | TGTGCCAGCAGTTTGGGACCTACAGAACAGCCCCAGCATTTT | CASSLGPTEQPQHF